This T cell receptor (beta chain) was obtained from a study of blood T cell repertoires in COVID-19. Study information: The United States, Italy and Spain were the sources of the acute and convalescent COVID-19 samples. T cells, B-cell-depleted T cells, or PBMCs supplied cDNA or gDNA.

For this clone: Other nucleotide sequences in the sample specify the same CDR3.

This CDR3 has 13 amino acids. Germline loops: CDR1 GTSNPN, CDR2 SVGIG (reference sequence). V shed 0 bases, J shed 7 bases, and the junction held 3 bases outside the gene matches. Some clones are missing from TCRdb's copy, which holds only in-frame ones; the method was immunoSEQ multiplex PCR. The sample includes a few hundred thousand clones, 75% to 85% of them seen just once. Followed over time, Seattle patients had been enrolled while infection was active. This chain connects TRBV30 to TRBJ1-5, with 7 bases that match TRBD1. This clonotype was obtained from a woman aged 30 to 39 with COVID-19, enrolled during active disease. The sample taken for sequencing was peripheral blood. The CDR3 region has the DNA TGTGCCTGGAGTGTCCAGGGGGGCCAGCCCCAGCATTTT. Its protein is CAWSVQGGQPQHF.